This T cell receptor beta chain came from a study of shared clonotypes between healthy human individuals. Study observations and caveats: It was observed that roughly 4.8% of naive CD4 clonotypes were shared across a handful of donors. Despite large depth, rarefaction showed incomplete sorted-subset sequencing.

CD8 cells classed as naive were CD45RO-negative and positively selected for CCR7, excluding terminally differentiated effector memory CD45RA+ cells. DNA at about 190 ng, approximately 30,000 T cell genomes, went into sorted-subset replicate PCRs. Per the study methods: With immunoSEQ giving junction-only sequences and no quality scores, filtering differed. Method: immunoSEQ multiplex PCR; TCRdb's copy keeps in-frame clones and lacks some. That table gives V, J and clone size, and the DNA gave D and trimming. The table includes about 2 million clones, about 95% detected once. Comment on this clone: What it binds is not known.

The TCR originated in a man between 18 and 29 years old in good health. The sequenced sample consisted of naive CD8+ T cells sorted from blood.

CDR3 sequence: CASSQKQGATYEQYF. In nucleotides, the CDR3 is TGTGCCAGCAGCCAGAAACAGGGGGCCACCTACGAGCAGTACTTC. The gene calls are TRBV7-9 and TRBJ2-7; TRBD1 matches 9 bases. The length of the CDR3 is 15 residues. Germline trimming cut 5 bases from V and 2 bases from J; bases unmatched to any gene: 7. CDR1 is SEHNR, CDR2 FQNEAQ, per germline (reference sequence).